This T cell receptor beta chain was captured by sequencing in a study of T cells in Graves' hyperthyroidism and ophthalmopathy. CDR3 size: 14 residues. V shed 4 bases and J shed 8 bases, with 17 bases lying between them. Germline CDR1 reads LGHDT; CDR2 reads YNNKEL (reference sequence). Authors of the study amplified TCR beta CDR3 regions from RNA transcripts. The HTBI primer set was used in a first-round RT-PCR of the TCR CDR3. TCRdb reprocessed the multiplex PCR reads via MiXCR and lists one record per CDR3 protein. The table records about 200,000 distinct CDR3 sequences, around 17% of them present only once. This clonotype was seen at least ten times.

The sample taken for sequencing was blood. This clonotype originated in a woman aged 45-65 years with Graves' hyperthyroidism. The rearrangement joins TRBV3-1 to TRBJ1-2; a possible D gene is TRBD1 (6 bases). In DNA form, the CDR3 reads TGTGCCAGCAGCCCAGTCACTACTCAGGGGGGCTACACCTTC. This sequence encodes CASSPVTTQGGYTF. Full variable domain (outside the CDR3, taken from reference TRBV3-1 and TRBJ1-2): DTAVSQTPKYLVTQMGNDKSIKCEQNLGHDTMYWYKQDSKKFLKIMFSYNNKELIINETVPNRFSPKSPDKAHLNLHINSLELGDSAVYFCASSPVTTQGGYTFGSGTRLTVV.